This TCR beta chain was identified in a study of early T cells in non-severe SARS-CoV-2 infection. Study-wide context: Sequenced bulk RNA came from whole blood that was unsorted, and chains were unpaired.

The CDR3 length is 15 residues. Trimming removed 5 bases from V and 2 bases from J, with 15 bases in between. This clonotype was seen repeatedly, ten times or more. What it binds is not known. TCRdb fed the 5' RACE reads into MiXCR, producing one record per CDR3 protein. The sample consists of approximately 50,000 distinct CDR3 sequences, about 10% of them appearing once. Study findings and constraints: Matching results from VDJdb favored anti-spike CD8 responses, leaving private and CD4 specificities undetected.

The sequence derives from an adult who was a healthcare worker with PCR-confirmed SARS-CoV-2 infection or an uninfected control (not recorded which). The V gene is TRBV12-3 or TRBV12-4, the J gene TRBJ1-1; D perhaps matches TRBD1 (6 bases). The sequenced sample consisted of whole blood. In nucleotides, the CDR3 is TGTGCCAGCAGTCCGAGTGGGGGGGCAAACACTGAAGCTTTCTTT. It codes for CASSPSGGANTEAFF.